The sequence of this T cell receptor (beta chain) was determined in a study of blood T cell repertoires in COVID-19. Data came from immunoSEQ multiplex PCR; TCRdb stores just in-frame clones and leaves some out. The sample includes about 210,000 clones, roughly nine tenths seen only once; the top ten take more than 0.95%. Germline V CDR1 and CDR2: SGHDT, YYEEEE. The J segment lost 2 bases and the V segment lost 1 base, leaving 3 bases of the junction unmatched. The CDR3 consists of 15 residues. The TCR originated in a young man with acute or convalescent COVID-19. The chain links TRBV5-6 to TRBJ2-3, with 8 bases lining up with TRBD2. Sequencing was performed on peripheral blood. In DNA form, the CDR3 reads TGTGCCAGCAGCTTGCCGGGGGGGCACACAGATACGCAGTATTTT. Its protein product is CASSLPGGHTDTQYF.